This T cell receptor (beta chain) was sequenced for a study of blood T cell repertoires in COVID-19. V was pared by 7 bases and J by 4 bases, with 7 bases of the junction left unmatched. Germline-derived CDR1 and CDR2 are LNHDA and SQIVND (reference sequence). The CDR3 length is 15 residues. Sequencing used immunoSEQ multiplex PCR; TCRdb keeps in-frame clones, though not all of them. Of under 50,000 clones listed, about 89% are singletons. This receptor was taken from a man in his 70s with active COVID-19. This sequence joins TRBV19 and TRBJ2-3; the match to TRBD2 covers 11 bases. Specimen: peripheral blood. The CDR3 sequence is CASKTSGGLADTQYF. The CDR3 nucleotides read TGTGCCAGTAAAACTAGCGGGGGCCTGGCAGATACGCAGTATTTT. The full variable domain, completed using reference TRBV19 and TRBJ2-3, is DGGITQSPKYLFRKEGQNVTLSCEQNLNHDAMYWYRQDPGQGLRLIYYSQIVNDFQKGDIAEGYSVSREKKESFPLTVTSAQKNPTAFYLCASKTSGGLADTQYFGPGTRLTVL.